This T cell receptor (beta chain) was recovered during a study of cytomegalovirus exposure and HLA in healthy donors. Broader study findings: Both high specificity and high sensitivity reportedly marked the classifier's diagnosis of cytomegalovirus status. Investigators reported 150 to 200 TCR beta chains as tied to cytomegalovirus.

Of note for this clone: No antigen is known for it.

Assay used: immunoSEQ multiplex PCR; TCRdb lists only in-frame clones, some missing. The sample yields some 270,000 clones, 86% seen once. V lost 4 bases, J lost 6 bases, and 31 bases lay in between. This CDR3 is built from 19 residues. The germline V gene has CDR1 SGHVS and CDR2 FNYEAQ. The rearrangement links TRBV7-6 to TRBJ2-7; D is possibly TRBD1 (6 bases). The material sequenced was PBMCs. This clonotype originated in a woman aged 18 to 35 in good health and CMV-seronegative. The CDR3 here is CASSSRWLGAAGRHSEQYF. The CDR3 nucleotides read TGTGCCAGCAGCTCCAGGTGGCTGGGGGCAGCCGGCCGGCATAGCGAGCAGTACTTC.